The T cell receptor (beta chain) described here comes from a study of vaccination and CD4 T cells after COVID-19. Study context: Cells were stimulated with overlapping spike peptide pools from SARS-CoV-2, HCoV-NL63, HCoV-OC43 and HCoV-229E. General study results and limits: Vaccine-specific clones numbering 304 of 307 showed spike mono-reactivity in convalescent patients.

Sequencing of the DNA from cultured CD4+ T cells was carried out with the Oncomine TCR Beta short-read assay. Genomic DNA was drawn out of CD4+ T cells grown in culture. Each CDR3 protein gets one entry after TCRdb re-called the PCR reads with MiXCR. The sample carries 7,000 or so distinct CDR3 sequences, less than 35% recorded once. Described treatment: roughly ten-day PBMC culture with coronavirus spike peptide pools or control peptides (ViraFEST assay). CD4+ T-cell collection from the unexposed donor predated the COVID-19 pandemic (2011-2018). Cells permitting, SARS-CoV-2 S/N served as probes for unexposed-donor CD4+ T cells, and four cold-coronavirus spikes did too. Only one count was recorded for this clonotype. What it binds is not known. The clonotype was recovered from a human donor in good health. The specimen was CD4+ T cells from blood, cultured in vitro.

The CDR3 DNA sequence: TGTGCCGCGGAGCTCGGTAATGAAAAACTGTTTTTT. Its translation is CAAELGNEKLFF. This rearrangement joins TRBV7-9 to TRBJ1-4; no clear D. Germline assignment: CDR1 SEHNR and CDR2 FQNEAQ (reference sequence). This CDR3 contains 12 residues. Trimming removed 11 bases at V and 4 bases at J, with 11 bases between.